This T cell receptor beta chain was recovered during a study of cytomegalovirus exposure and HLA in healthy donors. General study results and limits: In vitro confirmation showed a few CMV-associated chains to be CMV antigen specific.

Notes on this clone: What it binds is unknown.

Germline values: CDR1 SGHTA, CDR2 FQGNSA. V lost 2 bases and J 5 bases, leaving 15 bases between the germline ends. The CDR3 totals 15 residues. The PCR made use of 60 Vbeta and 13 Jbeta primers. TCRdb's table, derived via immunoSEQ multiplex PCR, lists solely in-frame clones and lacks some. This table holds approximately 210,000 clones, roughly 80% found once. Sequencing was performed on PBMCs. This receptor was identified in a woman between 45 and 65 years old in good health and CMV-seronegative. The chain couples TRBV7-2 to TRBJ2-5; weak D call: TRBD1 (5 bases). The CDR3 DNA follows: TGTGCCAGCAGCTTATCGGGCAGGGCAGTGGAGACCCAGTACTTC. Protein: CASSLSGRAVETQYF.